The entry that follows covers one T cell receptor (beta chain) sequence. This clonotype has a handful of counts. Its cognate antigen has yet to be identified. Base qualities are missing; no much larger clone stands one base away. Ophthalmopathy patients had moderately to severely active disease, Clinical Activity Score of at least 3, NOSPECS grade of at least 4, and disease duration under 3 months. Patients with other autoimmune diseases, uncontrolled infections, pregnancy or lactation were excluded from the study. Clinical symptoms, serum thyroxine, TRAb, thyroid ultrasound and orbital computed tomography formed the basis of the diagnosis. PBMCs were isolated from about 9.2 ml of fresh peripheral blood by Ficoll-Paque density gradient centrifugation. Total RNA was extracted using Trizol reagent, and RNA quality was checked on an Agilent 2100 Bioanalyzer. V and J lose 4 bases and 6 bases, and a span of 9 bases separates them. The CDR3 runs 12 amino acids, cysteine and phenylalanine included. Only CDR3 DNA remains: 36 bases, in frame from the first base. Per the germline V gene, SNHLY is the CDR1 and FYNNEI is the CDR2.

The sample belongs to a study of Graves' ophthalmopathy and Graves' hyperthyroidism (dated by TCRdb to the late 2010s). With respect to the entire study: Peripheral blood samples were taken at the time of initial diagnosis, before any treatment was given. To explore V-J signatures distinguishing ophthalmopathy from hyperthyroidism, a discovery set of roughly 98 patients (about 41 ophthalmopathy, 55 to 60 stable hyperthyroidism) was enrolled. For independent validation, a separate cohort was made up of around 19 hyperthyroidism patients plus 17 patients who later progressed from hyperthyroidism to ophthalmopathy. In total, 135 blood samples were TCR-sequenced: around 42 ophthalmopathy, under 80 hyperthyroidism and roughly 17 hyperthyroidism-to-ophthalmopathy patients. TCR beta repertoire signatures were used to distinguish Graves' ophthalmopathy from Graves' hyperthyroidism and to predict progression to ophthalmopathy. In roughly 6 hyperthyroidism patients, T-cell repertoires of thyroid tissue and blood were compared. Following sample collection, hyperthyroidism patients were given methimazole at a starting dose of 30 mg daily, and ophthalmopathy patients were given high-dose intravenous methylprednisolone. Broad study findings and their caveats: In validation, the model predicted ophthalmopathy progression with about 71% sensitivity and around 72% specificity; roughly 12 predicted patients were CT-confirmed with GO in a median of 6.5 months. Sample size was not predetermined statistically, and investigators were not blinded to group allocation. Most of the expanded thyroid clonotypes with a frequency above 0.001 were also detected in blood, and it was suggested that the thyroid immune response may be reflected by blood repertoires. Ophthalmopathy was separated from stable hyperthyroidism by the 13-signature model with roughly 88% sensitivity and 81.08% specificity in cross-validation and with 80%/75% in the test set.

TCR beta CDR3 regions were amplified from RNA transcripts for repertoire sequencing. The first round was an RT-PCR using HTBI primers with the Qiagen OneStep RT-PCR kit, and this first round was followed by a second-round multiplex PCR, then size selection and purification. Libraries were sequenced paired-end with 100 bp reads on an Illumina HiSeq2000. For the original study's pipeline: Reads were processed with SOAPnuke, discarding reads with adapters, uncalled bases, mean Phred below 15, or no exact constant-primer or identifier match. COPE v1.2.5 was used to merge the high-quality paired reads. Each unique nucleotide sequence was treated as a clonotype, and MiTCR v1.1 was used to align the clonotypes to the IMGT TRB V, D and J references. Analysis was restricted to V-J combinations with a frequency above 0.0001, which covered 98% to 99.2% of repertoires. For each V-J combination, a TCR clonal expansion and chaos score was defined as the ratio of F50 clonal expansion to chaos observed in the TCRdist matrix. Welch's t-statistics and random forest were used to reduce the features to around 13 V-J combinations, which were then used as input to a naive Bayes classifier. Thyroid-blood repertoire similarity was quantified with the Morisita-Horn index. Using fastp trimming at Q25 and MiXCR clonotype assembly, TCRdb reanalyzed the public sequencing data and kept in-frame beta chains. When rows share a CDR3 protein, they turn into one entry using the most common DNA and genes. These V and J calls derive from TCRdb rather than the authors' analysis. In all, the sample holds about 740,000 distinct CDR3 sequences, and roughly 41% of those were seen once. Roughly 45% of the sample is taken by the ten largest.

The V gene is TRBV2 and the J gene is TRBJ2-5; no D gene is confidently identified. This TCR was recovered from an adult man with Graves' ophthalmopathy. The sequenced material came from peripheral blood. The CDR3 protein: CASSGEQQTQYF. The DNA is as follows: TGTGCCAGCAGTGGCGAACAGCAGACCCAGTACTTC. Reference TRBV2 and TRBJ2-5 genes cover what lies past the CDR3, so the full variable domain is EPEVTQTPSHQVTQMGQEVILRCVPISNHLYFYWYRQILGQKVEFLVSFYNNEISEKSEIFDDQFSVERPDGSNFTLKIRSTKLEDSAMYFCASSGEQQTQYFGPGTRLLVL.